The TCR beta chain described here comes from a study of OX40 agonist ivuxolimab in advanced cancers. Study-level results: Antigen specificity remained undetermined for the expanded peripheral T cells. Average numbers of expanded clones were greater in CD8+ T cells than in CD4+. The 0.1-3.0 mg/kg partial responders had among the lowest clonal expansion.

Blood got drawn at baseline, again on cycle 4 day 1, and then on cycle 7 day 1. Comment on this clone: Its cognate antigen is unknown.

Method: immunoSEQ multiplex PCR; TCRdb's copy keeps in-frame clones and lacks some. The sample shows tens of thousands of clones, roughly 88% of them seen only once. Trimming removed 1 base at V and 9 bases at J, with 9 bases between. The CDR3 consists of 11 residues. Germline values: CDR1 DFQATT, CDR2 SNEGSKA (reference sequence). The chain carries TRBV20-1 and TRBJ2-5; D may be TRBD2 (6 bases). The sequencing used CD4+ or CD8+ T cells sorted from blood, collected in a trial of the OX40 agonist ivuxolimab. This clonotype was obtained from an adult with an advanced solid tumor such as melanoma, head and neck, liver or kidney cancer. CDR3 sequence (DNA): TGCAGTGCTAGAGGGGGGGTGTCCCAGTACTTC. It translates to CSARGGVSQYF.